These 7 T cell receptor beta chains were all obtained from the same sample, sequenced in a study of early T cells in non-severe SARS-CoV-2 infection. TCRdb re-analysed the 5' RACE reads in MiXCR, keeping a single row per CDR3 protein. The sample carries approximately 50,000 distinct CDR3 sequences, roughly 11% recorded once. Specimen: whole blood. These receptors came from an adult who was a healthcare worker with PCR-confirmed SARS-CoV-2 infection or an uninfected control (not recorded which).

The DNA for the CDR3 is TGTGCCAGCAGCTTAAGCGGGACCGAGGATACGCAGTATTTT. This codes for CASSLSGTEDTQYF. This chain joins TRBV7-2 and TRBJ2-3, with 7 bases lining up with TRBD2. After removal of 2 bases from V and 6 bases from J, the junction contained 5 bases not matched to a gene. The CDR3 sequence is 14 residues long. The V gene's germline CDR1 is SGHTA and CDR2 FQGNSA.

This clonotype was found a few times. One end of the junction fails to match germline, which may point to a read error. This chain uses TRBV29-1 with TRBJ2-5, with 12 bases fitting TRBD2. Germline V gives CDR1 SQVTM, CDR2 ANQGSEA. The CDR3 runs 11 residues. CDR3 in DNA: TGCAGCGTTGGGACTAGCGGGGCGCGGGGCTTC. Its translation is CSVGTSGARGF.

This clonotype was seen at least ten times. The rearrangement uses TRBV7-8 and TRBJ2-7; D is perhaps TRBD1 (5 bases). The CDR3 has 16 amino acids. Looked up from germline, CDR1 is SGHVS and CDR2 is FQNEAQ. V lost 5 bases and J lost 3, with 20 bases in between. The CDR3 reads CASSPNRFFKDYEQYF. CDR3 in DNA: TGTGCCAGCAGCCCGAACAGGTTTTTCAAGGACTACGAGCAGTACTTC. The complete variable domain, with remaining parts taken from reference TRBV7-8 and TRBJ2-7, reads GAGVSQSPRYKVAKRGQDVALRCDPISGHVSLFWYQQALGQGPEFLTYFQNEAQLDKSGLPSDRFFAERPEGSVSTLKIQRTQQEDSAVYLCASSPNRFFKDYEQYFGPGTRLTVT.

The rearrangement uses TRBV12-3 or TRBV12-4 and TRBJ1-4; D gene uncertain. The CDR3 extends over 14 amino acids. Trimming stripped 6 bases from V and 7 bases from J, with 15 bases between. The chain's CDR3 is CASSPRSFSEKLFF. The CDR3 DNA reads as TGTGCCAGCAGCCCCCGGAGTTTCAGTGAAAAACTGTTTTTT.

This clonotype was seen a handful of times. The chain couples TRBV11-2 to TRBJ2-7, with 7 bases fitting TRBD1. This CDR3 is built from 16 residues. V dropped 4 bases and J dropped 3; count of bases not matched to a gene: 12. Germline V gene data show CDR1 as SGHAT and CDR2 as FQNNGV. CDR3 residues: CASSSSGGTVIYEQYF. As DNA, the CDR3 is TGTGCCAGCAGCTCCAGCGGTGGGACAGTGATCTACGAGCAGTACTTC.

This clonotype was detected many times. The V gene is TRBV7-8, the J gene TRBJ2-5; D is unresolved. The CDR3 is 14 residues long. Germline assignment: CDR1 SGHVS and CDR2 FQNEAQ. The germline V and J ends were trimmed by 1 base and 5 bases, with 11 bases remaining between them. The CDR3 nucleotides read TGTGCCAGCAGCTTAGAAGGGTCTTCGGAGACCCAGTACTTC. Protein: CASSLEGSSETQYF.

The chain employs TRBV5-1 and TRBJ2-6; 8 bases match TRBD1. With 2 bases clipped from V and 0 bases from J, the junction kept 4 bases outside the gene matches. The CDR3 loop spans 17 amino acids. CDR1 is SGHRS, CDR2 YFSETQ, per germline. In DNA form, the CDR3 reads TGCGCCAGCAGCTTCCGGACAGGGAACTCTGGGGCCAACGTCCTGACTTTC. Amino acid sequence: CASSFRTGNSGANVLTF.